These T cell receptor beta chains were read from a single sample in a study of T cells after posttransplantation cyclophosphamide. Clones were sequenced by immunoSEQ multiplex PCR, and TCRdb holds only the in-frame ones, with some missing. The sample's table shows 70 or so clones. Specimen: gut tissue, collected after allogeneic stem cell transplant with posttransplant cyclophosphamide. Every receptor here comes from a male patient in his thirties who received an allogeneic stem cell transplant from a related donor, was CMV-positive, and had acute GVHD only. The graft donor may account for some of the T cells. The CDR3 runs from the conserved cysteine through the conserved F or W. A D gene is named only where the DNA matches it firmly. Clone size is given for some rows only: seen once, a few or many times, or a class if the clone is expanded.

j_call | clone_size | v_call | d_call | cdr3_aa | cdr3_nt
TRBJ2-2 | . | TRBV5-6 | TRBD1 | CASSIHGTGGRGELFF | TGTGCCAGCTCGATCCACGGGACAGGGGGCCGAGGGGAGCTGTTTTTT
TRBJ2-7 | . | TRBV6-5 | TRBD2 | CASSYSTGTIHEQYF | TGTGCCAGCAGTTACTCGACGGGGACTATACACGAGCAGTACTTC
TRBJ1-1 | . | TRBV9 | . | CASSEPPAEAFF | TGTGCCAGCAGCGAGCCCCCCGCTGAAGCTTTTTTT
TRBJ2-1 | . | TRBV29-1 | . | CSVQVTAYNEQFF | TGCAGCGTTCAAGTTACGGCCTACAATGAGCAGTTCTTC
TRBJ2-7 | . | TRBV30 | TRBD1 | CAWSRGHEQYF | TGTGCCTGGAGTAGGGGGCACGAGCAGTACTTC
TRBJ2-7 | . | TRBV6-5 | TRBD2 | CASSYSTGTIHEQYF | TGTGCCAGCAGTTACTCGACGGGGACTATACACGAGCAGTACTTC
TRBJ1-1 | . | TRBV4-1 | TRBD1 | CASSQYIGTGGNTEAFF | TGCGCCAGCAGCCAATATATCGGGACAGGTGGGAACACTGAAGCTTTCTTT
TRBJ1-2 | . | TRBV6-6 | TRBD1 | CASSYGTGVDYGYTF | TGTGCCAGCAGTTACGGGACAGGGGTGGACTATGGCTACACCTTC
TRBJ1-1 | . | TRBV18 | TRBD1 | CASSPRTGAAEAFF | TGTGCCAGCTCACCCCGGACAGGGGCAGCTGAAGCTTTCTTT
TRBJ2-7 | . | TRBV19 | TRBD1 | CASSKGSRDRAGEQYF | TGTGCCAGTAGTAAGGGGAGTCGGGACAGGGCTGGCGAGCAGTACTTC
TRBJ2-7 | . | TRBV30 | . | CAWSFRLGGNTYEQYF | TGTGCCTGGAGTTTTCGTCTGGGGGGAAATACCTACGAGCAGTACTTC
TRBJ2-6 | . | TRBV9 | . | CASVVKQSRANVLTF | TGTGCCAGCGTGGTCAAACAAAGTCGGGCCAACGTCCTGACTTTC
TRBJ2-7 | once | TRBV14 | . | CASSQEPSFPYEQYF | TGTGCCAGCAGCCAAGAGCCTAGCTTCCCCTACGAGCAGTACTTC
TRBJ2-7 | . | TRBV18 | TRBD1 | CASSSWGQGTYEQYF | TGTGCCAGCTCATCCTGGGGACAGGGAACCTACGAGCAGTACTTC
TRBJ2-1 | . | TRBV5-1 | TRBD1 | CASSKPGQYPNEQFF | TGCGCCAGCAGTAAACCGGGACAGTACCCCAATGAGCAGTTCTTC
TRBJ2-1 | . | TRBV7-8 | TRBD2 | CASRGLAGTYNEQFF | TGTGCCAGCAGGGGACTAGCGGGGACTTACAATGAGCAGTTCTTC
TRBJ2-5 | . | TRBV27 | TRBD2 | CASSPGRTSGDKETQYF | TGTGCCAGCAGTCCAGGCCGGACTAGCGGGGACAAAGAGACCCAGTACTTC
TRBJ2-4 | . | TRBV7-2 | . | CASSPSWGGNIQYF | TGTGCCAGCAGCCCGTCCTGGGGAGGAAACATTCAGTACTTC
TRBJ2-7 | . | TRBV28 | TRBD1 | CASSSTRDSRDEQYF | TGTGCCAGCAGTTCTACCCGGGACAGCCGGGATGAGCAGTACTTC
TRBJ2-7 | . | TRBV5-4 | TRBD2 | CASSLGSGEINEQYF | TGTGCCAGCAGCTTGGGAAGCGGGGAAATCAACGAGCAGTACTTC
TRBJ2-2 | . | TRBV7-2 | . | CASSRSSFGELFF | TGTGCCAGCAGCCGGAGTAGTTTCGGGGAGCTGTTTTTT
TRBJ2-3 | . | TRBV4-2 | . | CASSQEPRGRTDTQYF | TGTGCCAGCAGCCAAGAACCGCGGGGACGCACAGATACGCAGTATTTT